This T cell receptor (beta chain) was recorded in a study of OX40 agonist ivuxolimab in advanced cancers. About the research overall: Ivuxolimab is a fully human IgG2 antibody that activates OX40 (CD134). Previous treatment with anti-PD-1, anti-PD-L1 or anti-CTLA-4 therapy was allowed; about 40% had received some.

Produced via immunoSEQ multiplex PCR; TCRdb's table is partial and in-frame only. The data hold some 75,000 clones, with roughly 84% observed a single time. The investigators sampled blood at baseline, at cycle 4 day 1, and at cycle 7 day 1. This clone has more than one count but fewer than ten. Its antigen is unidentified. CDR1 is SGHRS, CDR2 YFSETQ, per germline. This CDR3 spans 13 amino acids. V lost 4 bases, J lost 12 bases, and 10 bases stayed unmatched. General observations from the study: Relative to CD4+, CD8+ T cells held more expanded clones on average.

V usage is TRBV5-1 and J usage is TRBJ2-1; 7 bases are shared with TRBD1. The sample was CD4+ or CD8+ T cells sorted from blood, taken in a trial of the OX40 agonist ivuxolimab. The sequence derives from an adult with an advanced solid tumor such as melanoma, head and neck, liver or kidney cancer. The CDR3 nucleotides read TGCGCCAGCAGCCCAGGACAGGCTACGACGCAGTTCTTC. Translation gives CASSPGQATTQFF.